One T cell receptor (beta chain) is described in this entry. Profiling relied on immunoSEQ multiplex PCR, and the TCRdb table lists in-frame clones only, not all of them. The table shows about 160,000 clones, with roughly 90% occurring only once. This record comes from a study of control samples from healthy donors and cancer patients. Germline V lookup: CDR1 MDHEN, CDR2 SYDVKM. This CDR3 has 16 amino acids. Trimming cost V 4 bases and J 0 bases, with 15 bases left between them. The rearrangement joins TRBV28 to TRBJ1-1; D gene unclear. Material for sequencing was blood. This receptor was obtained from a woman aged 25 to 39 in good health. The DNA for the CDR3 is TGTGCCAGCAGTTCCCTTCTCCGAGGGTTGAACACTGAAGCTTTCTTT. It yields the protein CASSSLLRGLNTEAFF.